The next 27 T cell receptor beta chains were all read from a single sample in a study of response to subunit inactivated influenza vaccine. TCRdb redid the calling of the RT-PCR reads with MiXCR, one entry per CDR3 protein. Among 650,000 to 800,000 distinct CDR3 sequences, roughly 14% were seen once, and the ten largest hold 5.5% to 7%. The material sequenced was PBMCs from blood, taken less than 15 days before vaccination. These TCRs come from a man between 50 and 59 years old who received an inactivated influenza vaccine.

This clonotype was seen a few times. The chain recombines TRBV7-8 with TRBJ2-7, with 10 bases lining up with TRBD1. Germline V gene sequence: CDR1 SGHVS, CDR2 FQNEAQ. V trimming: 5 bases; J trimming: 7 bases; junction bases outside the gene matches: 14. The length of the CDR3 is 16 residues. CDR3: CASSLQTGTGVVEQYF. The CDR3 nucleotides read TGTGCCAGCAGCCTCCAGACCGGGACAGGGGTGGTAGAGCAGTACTTC.

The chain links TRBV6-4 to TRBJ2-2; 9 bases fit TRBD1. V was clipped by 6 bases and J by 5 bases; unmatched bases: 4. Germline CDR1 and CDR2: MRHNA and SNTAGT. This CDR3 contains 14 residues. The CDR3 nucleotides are TGTGCCAGCAGGACGACAGGGGGTACCGGGGAGCTGTTTTTT. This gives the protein CASRTTGGTGELFF.

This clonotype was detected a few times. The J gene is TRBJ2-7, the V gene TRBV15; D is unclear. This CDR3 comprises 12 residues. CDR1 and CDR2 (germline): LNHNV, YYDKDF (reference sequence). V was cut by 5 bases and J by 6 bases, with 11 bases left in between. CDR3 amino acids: CATSSWSAEQYF. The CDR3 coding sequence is TGTGCCACCAGCTCATGGTCAGCCGAGCAGTACTTC.

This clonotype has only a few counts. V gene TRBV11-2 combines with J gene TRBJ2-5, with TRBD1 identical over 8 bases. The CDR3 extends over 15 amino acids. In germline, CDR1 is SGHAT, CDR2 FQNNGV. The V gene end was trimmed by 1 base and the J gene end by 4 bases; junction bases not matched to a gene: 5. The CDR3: CASSLVGTGGETQYF. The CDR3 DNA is TGTGCCAGCAGCTTAGTAGGAACAGGGGGAGAGACCCAGTACTTC.

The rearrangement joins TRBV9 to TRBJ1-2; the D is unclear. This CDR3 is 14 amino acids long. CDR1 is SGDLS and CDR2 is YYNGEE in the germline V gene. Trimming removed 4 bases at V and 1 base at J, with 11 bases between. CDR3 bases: TGTGCCAGCAGCAAAGCCGGATTTAACTATGGCTACACCTTC. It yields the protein CASSKAGFNYGYTF.

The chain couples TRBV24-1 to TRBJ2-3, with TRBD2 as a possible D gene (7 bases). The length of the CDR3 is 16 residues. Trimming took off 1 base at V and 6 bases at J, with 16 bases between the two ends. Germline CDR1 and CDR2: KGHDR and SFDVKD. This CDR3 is CATSDLGGGALDTQYF. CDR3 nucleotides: TGTGCCACCAGTGATTTAGGGGGGGGGGCCCTCGATACGCAGTATTTT.

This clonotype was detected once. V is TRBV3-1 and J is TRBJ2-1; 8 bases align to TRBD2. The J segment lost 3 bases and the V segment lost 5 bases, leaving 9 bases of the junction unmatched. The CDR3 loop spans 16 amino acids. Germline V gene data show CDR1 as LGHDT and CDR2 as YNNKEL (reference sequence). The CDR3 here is CASSNTGTRNYNEQFF. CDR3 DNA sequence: TGTGCCAGCAGCAACACCGGGACTAGAAACTACAATGAGCAGTTCTTC.

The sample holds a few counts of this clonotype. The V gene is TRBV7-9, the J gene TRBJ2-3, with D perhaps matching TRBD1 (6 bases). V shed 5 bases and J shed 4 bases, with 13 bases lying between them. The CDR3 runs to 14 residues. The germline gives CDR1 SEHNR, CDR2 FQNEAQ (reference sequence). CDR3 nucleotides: TGTGCCAGCAGCCAGGGGCATGAGGCAGATACGCAGTATTTT. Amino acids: CASSQGHEADTQYF.

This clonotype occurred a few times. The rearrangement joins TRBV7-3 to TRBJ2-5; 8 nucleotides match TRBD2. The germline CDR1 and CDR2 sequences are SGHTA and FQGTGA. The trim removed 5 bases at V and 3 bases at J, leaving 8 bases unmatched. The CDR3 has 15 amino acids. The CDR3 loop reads CASSGTGLGEETQYF. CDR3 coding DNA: TGTGCCAGCAGCGGCACGGGACTAGGGGAAGAGACCCAGTACTTC.

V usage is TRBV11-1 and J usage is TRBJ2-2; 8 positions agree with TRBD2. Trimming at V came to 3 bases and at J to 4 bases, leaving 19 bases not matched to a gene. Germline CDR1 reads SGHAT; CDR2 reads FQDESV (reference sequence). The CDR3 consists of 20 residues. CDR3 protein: CASSLSSYRGGRRGTGELFF. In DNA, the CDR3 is TGTGCCAGCAGCTTGAGCAGCTACCGAGGCGGGAGGAGGGGCACCGGGGAGCTGTTTTTT. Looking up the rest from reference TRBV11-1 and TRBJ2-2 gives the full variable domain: EAEVAQSPRYKITEKSQAVAFWCDPISGHATLYWYRQILGQGPELLVQFQDESVVDDSQLPKDRFSAERLKGVDSTLKIQPAELGDSAMYLCASSLSSYRGGRRGTGELFFGEGSRLTVL.

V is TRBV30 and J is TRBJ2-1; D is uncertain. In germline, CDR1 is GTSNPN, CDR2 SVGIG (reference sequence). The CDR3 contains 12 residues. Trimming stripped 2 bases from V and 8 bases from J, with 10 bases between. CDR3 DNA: TGTGCCTGGAGTTTATCCGTAGATGAGCAGTTCTTC. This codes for CAWSLSVDEQFF.

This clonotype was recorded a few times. DNA of the CDR3: TGCGCCAGCAGCTTGACCCTAGCGGGAGAGGTTGGAGAGCAGTTCTTC. It encodes CASSLTLAGEVGEQFF. The rearrangement joins TRBV5-1 to TRBJ2-1; 10 positions agree with TRBD2. The germline V gene has CDR1 SGHRS and CDR2 YFSETQ. The CDR3 consists of 16 residues. Trimming removed 1 base from V and 10 bases from J; junction bases left unmatched: 11. The complete variable domain, with remaining parts taken from reference TRBV5-1 and TRBJ2-1, reads KAGVTQTPRYLIKTRGQQVTLSCSPISGHRSVSWYQQTPGQGLQFLFEYFSETQRNKGNFPGRFSGRQFSNSRSEMNVSTLELGDSALYLCASSLTLAGEVGEQFFGPGTRLTVL.

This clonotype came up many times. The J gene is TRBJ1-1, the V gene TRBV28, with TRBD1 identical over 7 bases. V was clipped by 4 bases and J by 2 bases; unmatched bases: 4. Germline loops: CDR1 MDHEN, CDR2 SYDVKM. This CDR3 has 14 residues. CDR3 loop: CASSSGTVNTEAFF. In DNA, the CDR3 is TGTGCCAGCAGTTCCGGGACAGTCAACACTGAAGCTTTCTTT. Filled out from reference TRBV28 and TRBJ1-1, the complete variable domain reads DVKVTQSSRYLVKRTGEKVFLECVQDMDHENMFWYRQDPGLGLRLIYFSYDVKMKEKGDIPEGYSVSREKKERFSLILESASTNQTSMYLCASSSGTVNTEAFFGQGTRLTVV.

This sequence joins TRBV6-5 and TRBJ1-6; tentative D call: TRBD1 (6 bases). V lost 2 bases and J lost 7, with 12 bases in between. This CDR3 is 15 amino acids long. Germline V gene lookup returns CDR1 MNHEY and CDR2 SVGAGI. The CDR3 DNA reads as TGTGCCAGCAGTTACGGAGGGGGGGGAAATTCACCCCTCCACTTT. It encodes CASSYGGGGNSPLHF.

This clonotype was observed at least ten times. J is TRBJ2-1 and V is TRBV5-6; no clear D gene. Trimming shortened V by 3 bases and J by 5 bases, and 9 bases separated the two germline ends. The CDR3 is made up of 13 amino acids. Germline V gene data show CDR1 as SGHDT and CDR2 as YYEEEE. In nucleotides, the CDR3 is TGTGCCAGCAGCTGGGCCCCTCACAATGAGCAGTTCTTC. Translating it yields CASSWAPHNEQFF. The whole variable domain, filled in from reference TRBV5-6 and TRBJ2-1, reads DAGVTQSPTHLIKTRGQQVTLRCSPKSGHDTVSWYQQALGQGPQFIFQYYEEEERQRGNFPDRFSGHQFPNYSSELNVNALLLGDSALYLCASSWAPHNEQFFGPGTRLTVL.

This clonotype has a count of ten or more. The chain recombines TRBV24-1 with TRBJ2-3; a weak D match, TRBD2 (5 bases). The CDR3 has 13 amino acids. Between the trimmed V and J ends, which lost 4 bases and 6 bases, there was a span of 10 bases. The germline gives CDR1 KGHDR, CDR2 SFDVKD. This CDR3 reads CATSDPGWDTQYF. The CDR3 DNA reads TGTGCCACCAGTGACCCGGGATGGGATACGCAGTATTTT.

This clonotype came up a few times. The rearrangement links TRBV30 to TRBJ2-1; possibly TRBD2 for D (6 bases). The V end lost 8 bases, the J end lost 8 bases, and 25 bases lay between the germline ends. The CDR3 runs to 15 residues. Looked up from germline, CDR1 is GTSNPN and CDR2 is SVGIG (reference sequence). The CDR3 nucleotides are TGTGCCGGAGGGTGGGACGCACCAAACCGCGATGAGCAGTTCTTC. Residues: CAGGWDAPNRDEQFF.

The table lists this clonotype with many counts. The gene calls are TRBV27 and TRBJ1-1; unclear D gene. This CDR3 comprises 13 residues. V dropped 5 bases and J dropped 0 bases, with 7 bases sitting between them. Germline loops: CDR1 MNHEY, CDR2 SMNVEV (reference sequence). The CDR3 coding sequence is TGTGCCAGCAGTCAAGGAATGAACACTGAAGCTTTCTTT. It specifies CASSQGMNTEAFF.

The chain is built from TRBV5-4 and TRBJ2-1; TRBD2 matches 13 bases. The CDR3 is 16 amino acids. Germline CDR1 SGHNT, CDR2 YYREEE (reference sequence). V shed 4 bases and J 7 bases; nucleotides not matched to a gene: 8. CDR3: CASSPRTSGGINEQFF. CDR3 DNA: TGTGCCAGCAGCCCGCGGACTAGCGGGGGAATTAATGAGCAGTTCTTC.

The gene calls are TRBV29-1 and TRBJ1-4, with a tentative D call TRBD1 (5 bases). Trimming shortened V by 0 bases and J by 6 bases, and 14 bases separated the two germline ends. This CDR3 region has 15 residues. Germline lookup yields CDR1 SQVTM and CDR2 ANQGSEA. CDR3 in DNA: TGCAGCGTTGAAGAGGACAACCCGACGGATGAAAAACTGTTTTTT. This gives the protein CSVEEDNPTDEKLFF.

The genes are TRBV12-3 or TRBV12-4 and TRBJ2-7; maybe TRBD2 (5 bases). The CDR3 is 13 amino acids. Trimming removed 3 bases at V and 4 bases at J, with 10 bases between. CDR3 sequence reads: CASSFPGVYEQYF. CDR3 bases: TGTGCCAGCAGTTTCCCCGGGGTTTACGAGCAGTACTTC.

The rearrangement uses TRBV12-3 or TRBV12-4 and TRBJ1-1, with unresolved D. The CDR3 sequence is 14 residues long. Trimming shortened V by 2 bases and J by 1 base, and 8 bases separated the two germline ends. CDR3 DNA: TGTGCCAGCAGTTTAAAGGGTAGGAACACTGAAGCTTTCTTT. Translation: CASSLKGRNTEAFF.

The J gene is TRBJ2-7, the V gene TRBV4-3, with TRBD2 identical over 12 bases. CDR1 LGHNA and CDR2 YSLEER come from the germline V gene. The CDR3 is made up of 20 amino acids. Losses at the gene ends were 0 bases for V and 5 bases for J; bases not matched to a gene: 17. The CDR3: CASSQDGAIGLAGPPNEQYF. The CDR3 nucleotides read TGCGCCAGCAGCCAAGATGGGGCGATTGGACTAGCGGGACCCCCCAACGAGCAGTACTTC.

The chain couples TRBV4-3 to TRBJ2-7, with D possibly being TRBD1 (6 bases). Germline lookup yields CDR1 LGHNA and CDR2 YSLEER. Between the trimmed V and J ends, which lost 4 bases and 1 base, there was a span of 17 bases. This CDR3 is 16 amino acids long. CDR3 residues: CASSPGWGTFSYEQYF. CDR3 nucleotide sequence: TGCGCCAGCAGCCCAGGGTGGGGGACATTTTCCTACGAGCAGTACTTC.

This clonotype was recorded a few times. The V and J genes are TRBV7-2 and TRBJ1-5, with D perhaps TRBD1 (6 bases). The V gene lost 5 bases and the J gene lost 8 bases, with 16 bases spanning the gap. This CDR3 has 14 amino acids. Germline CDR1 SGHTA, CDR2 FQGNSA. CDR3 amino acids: CASSRDKVGEPQHF. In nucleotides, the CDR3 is TGTGCCAGCAGCCGGGACAAGGTGGGGGAGCCCCAGCATTTT.

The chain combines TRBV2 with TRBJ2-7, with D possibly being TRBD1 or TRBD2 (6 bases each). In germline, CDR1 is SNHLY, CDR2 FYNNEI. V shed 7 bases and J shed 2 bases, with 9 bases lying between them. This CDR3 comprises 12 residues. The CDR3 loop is CASKEGAYEQYF. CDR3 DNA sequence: TGTGCCAGCAAGGAGGGGGCCTACGAGCAGTACTTC.

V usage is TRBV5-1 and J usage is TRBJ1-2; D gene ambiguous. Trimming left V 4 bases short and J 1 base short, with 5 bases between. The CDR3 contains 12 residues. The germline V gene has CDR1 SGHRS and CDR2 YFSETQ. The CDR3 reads CASSDGNYGYTF. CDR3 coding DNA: TGCGCCAGCAGCGACGGTAACTATGGCTACACCTTC.